This paragraph covers one T cell receptor beta chain sequence. Its antigen is as yet unknown. These data are taken from a study of T cells after yellow fever vaccination. In the study overall: Any fraction with a low cell number was prepared using SMART-Seq v4 Ultra Low Input. Findings of the study overall: A large majority of primary-vaccination clones showed up again after the booster (approximately 95% CD4, almost 90% CD8).

The authors made TCR cDNA by 5'RACE template switching, adding a universal primer site and UMIs. Via MiXCR, TCRdb re-called the 5' RACE reads, giving one row per CDR3 protein. The table records 450,000 to 650,000 distinct CDR3 sequences, about a fifth of them present only once. Sequencing used PBMCs, obtained approximately 22 days after the first yellow fever vaccination. This TCR was sampled from a man between 18 and 35 years old who received the YFV17D yellow fever vaccine.

The CDR3 loop reads CASSLQGPAYNEQFF. For the CDR3, the DNA is TGTGCCAGCAGTCTCCAGGGGCCAGCATACAATGAGCAGTTCTTC. J is TRBJ2-1 and V is TRBV27; a weak D match, TRBD1 (6 bases). The CDR3 length is 15 residues. Trimming took off 5 bases at V and 4 bases at J, with 15 bases between the two ends. From germline, CDR1 is MNHEY and CDR2 SMNVEV (reference sequence).